The 9 T cell receptor beta chains below were found in one sample sequenced in a study of shared clonotypes between healthy human individuals. TCRdb's table, derived via immunoSEQ multiplex PCR, lists solely in-frame clones and lacks some. The data contain 600,000 to 800,000 clones, over 60% of them singletons. Sequencing was performed on memory CD4+ T cells sorted from blood. Indicated subset: CD45RA-negative fraction. Receptors were obtained from a woman in her 30s in good health.

The CDR3 region is CASSFPPSLQGGLRRETQYF. CDR3 in DNA: TGTGCCAGCAGCTTTCCCCCGTCTTTACAGGGTGGATTGAGGCGAGAGACCCAGTACTTC. This chain links TRBV5-5 with TRBJ2-5; D perhaps matches TRBD1 (6 bases). The CDR3 runs to 20 residues. From germline, CDR1 is SGHKS and CDR2 YYEKEE (reference sequence). Trimming pared 2 bases from V and 4 bases from J, leaving 30 bases between.

The V gene is TRBV7-8, the J gene TRBJ2-5; maybe TRBD1 (5 bases). With the DNA end fitting TRBJ2-7 better, the J assignment may be wrong. CDR1 SGHVS and CDR2 FQNEAQ come from the germline V gene. The CDR3 length is 12 residues. CDR3 amino acids: CASSFRDYEQYF. In DNA, the CDR3 is TGTGCCAGCAGCTTCAGGGATTACGAGCAGTACTTC.

The chain is built from TRBV28 and TRBJ2-5, with D possibly matching TRBD2 (5 bases). V was shortened by 7 bases and J by 7 bases, with 22 bases between the two germline ends. The germline gives CDR1 MDHEN, CDR2 SYDVKM. This CDR3 is 15 amino acids long. The CDR3 sequence is CASTPWTGPGGTQYF. CDR3 bases: TGTGCCAGCACGCCTTGGACTGGGCCCGGCGGGACCCAGTACTTC.

The chain employs TRBV11-2 and TRBJ2-2, with D uncertain. The germline V gene has CDR1 SGHAT and CDR2 FQNNGV. V shed 0 bases and J shed 8 bases, with 4 bases lying between them. This CDR3 is built from 12 residues. The CDR3 loop is CASSLERGELFF. The CDR3 DNA sequence: TGTGCCAGCAGCTTAGAGCGGGGGGAGCTGTTTTTT.

The table lists this clone with a count of one. The chain joins TRBV27 to TRBJ1-2; TRBD1 matches at 7 bases. V dropped 4 bases and J dropped 0; count of bases not matched to a gene: 8. The CDR3 length is 16 residues. Germline CDR1 and CDR2: MNHEY and SMNVEV (reference sequence). DNA for the CDR3: TGTGCCAGCAGTTCAAAATTCGGACAGGCTAACTATGGCTACACCTTC. Translated, it gives CASSSKFGQANYGYTF.

This chain connects TRBV4-1 to TRBJ2-3; D is uncertain. The CDR3 loop spans 15 amino acids. V lost 1 base to trimming and J lost 3 bases, with 11 bases between them. Germline loops: CDR1 MGHRA, CDR2 YSYEKL. CDR3 coding DNA: TGCGCCAGCAGCCAAGGGGTAGGGCGTACAGATACGCAGTATTTT. This sequence encodes CASSQGVGRTDTQYF.

V and J are TRBV7-2 and TRBJ2-7; either TRBD1 or TRBD2 may supply D (6 bases each). CDR1 is SGHTA and CDR2 is FQGNSA in the germline V gene. The CDR3 extends over 14 amino acids. V lost 6 bases and J 3 bases, leaving 15 bases between the germline ends. DNA of the CDR3: TGTGCCAGCAGGGAGGGGGGAACAGGCTACGAGCAGTACTTC. Encoded protein: CASREGGTGYEQYF.

The rearrangement joins TRBV18 to TRBJ2-7; perhaps TRBD2 as D (6 bases). V lost 2 bases to trimming and J lost 4 bases, with 15 bases between them. This CDR3 is 15 amino acids long. CDR1 is KGHSH, CDR2 LQKENI, per germline. The CDR3 here is CASSPTGSLGYEQYF. The CDR3 region has the DNA TGTGCCAGCTCACCAACCGGGAGCCTAGGGTACGAGCAGTACTTC. Full variable domain (outside the CDR3, taken from reference TRBV18 and TRBJ2-7): NAGVMQNPRHLVRRRGQEARLRCSPMKGHSHVYWYRQLPEEGLKFMVYLQKENIIDESGMPKERFSAEFPKEGPSILRIQQVVRGDSAAYFCASSPTGSLGYEQYFGPGTRLTVT.

This chain links TRBV5-5 with TRBJ2-7; D gene uncertain. Germline loops: CDR1 SGHKS, CDR2 YYEKEE (reference sequence). The length of the CDR3 is 16 residues. The V end was cut by 0 bases, the J end by 3 bases, with 16 bases between. The CDR3 region is CASSLGGPPWSYEQYF. CDR3 sequence (DNA): TGTGCCAGCAGCTTGGGAGGCCCCCCCTGGAGCTACGAGCAGTACTTC.